This passage covers 2 T cell receptor beta chains from one sample sequenced in a study of human T cells and chemical hapten exposure. Specified time point: pre-sensitization, week 0. Treatment reported: therapeutic diphenylcyclopropenone sensitization with weekly scalp DPC. Using its own MiXCR run on the RACE reads, TCRdb lists one record per CDR3 protein. The sample carries about 380,000 distinct CDR3 sequences, roughly 5.3% recorded once. The material sequenced was whole blood, taken in connection with sensitization to the hapten diphenylcyclopropenone (DPC). These receptors were obtained from a woman aged 50 to 60 with alopecia areata. Some clones in this sample may be carry-over from other donors' samples.

V gene TRBV28 combines with J gene TRBJ1-5; a possible D gene is TRBD1 (6 bases). V shed 4 bases and J shed 6 bases, with 16 bases lying between them. In germline, CDR1 is MDHEN, CDR2 SYDVKM. This CDR3 has 15 amino acids. The DNA of the CDR3 is TGTGCCAGCAGTTATACAGGGCGAGCCCCTCAGCCCCAGCATTTT. Amino acid sequence: CASSYTGRAPQPQHF.

This clonotype occurred many times. V gene TRBV10-2 combines with J gene TRBJ2-5, with 7 positions matching TRBD1. This CDR3 has 13 amino acids. Trimming took 7 bases from V and 2 from J; bases not matched to a gene: 4. Germline loops: CDR1 WSHSY, CDR2 SAAADI. The CDR3 sequence: CASTMDRQETQYF. CDR3 bases: TGCGCCAGCACCATGGACAGGCAAGAGACCCAGTACTTC.